In its sample, the clone carrying this T cell receptor (beta chain) was seen a few times. Antigen: not known. The sample is drawn from a study of cytomegalovirus exposure and HLA in healthy donors. The V gene's germline CDR1 is SGHTA and CDR2 FQGNSA. The CDR3 runs 15 residues. The V segment lost 3 bases and the J segment 2 bases; nucleotides outside the gene matches: 6. Vbeta (60) and Jbeta (13) primers were used in the PCR. Under the authors' procedure: Later, an analysis found 75 million to 100 million unique TCR beta chains, and roughly 9.9 million of these were shared. Using immunoSEQ multiplex PCR, the repertoire was profiled, and TCRdb retains in-frame clones only, with some absent. That table supplies the V and J calls and clone size; D and trimming were determined from the DNA. The table has approximately 200,000 clones, less than 85% seen once. Study findings and constraints: The authors enumerated 180 or so TCR beta chains as linked to cytomegalovirus.

The TCR originated in a girl aged 10 to 17 in good health and CMV-seropositive. V is TRBV7-2 and J is TRBJ2-5; TRBD2 matches 7 bases. Sequencing was done on a sample of PBMCs. CDR3 nucleotides: TGTGCCAGCAGCTTCCAAGCGGGGCATCAAGAGACCCAGTACTTC. Its translation is CASSFQAGHQETQYF.